Reported below is one T cell receptor (beta chain). This sample stems from a study of blood T cell repertoires in COVID-19. Per germline, CDR1 SGHNT and CDR2 YYREEE (reference sequence). The germline V and J ends were trimmed by 4 bases and 3 bases, with 10 bases remaining between them. This CDR3 region has 13 residues. TCRdb's table, derived via immunoSEQ multiplex PCR, lists solely in-frame clones and lacks some. This sample has more than 450,000 clones, with approximately 90% found just once. Input material: PBMCs or T cells enriched from blood (not recorded which). V is TRBV5-4 and J is TRBJ1-1, with D hard to call. The TCR comes from a woman aged 18-29 years who had recovered from COVID-19. CDR3 DNA sequence: TGTGCCAGCAGCCTGGGAGTCGACACTGAAGCTTTCTTT. Protein sequence: CASSLGVDTEAFF.